This record looks at one T cell receptor beta chain sequence and its context. The antigen is undetermined. This sample was taken from a study of cytomegalovirus exposure and HLA in healthy donors. This CDR3 has 15 amino acids. The germline CDR1 and CDR2 sequences are MNHEY and SMNVEV (reference sequence). Trimming left V 4 bases short and J 0 bases short, with 12 bases between. General study points: Most TCR sequences were seen very rarely across donors, but some public TCRs occurred in many. Reported performance of the classifier showed diagnosis of cytomegalovirus status with high specificity and sensitivity. The study listed roughly 160 cytomegalovirus-associated TCR beta chains.

Sequenced by immunoSEQ multiplex PCR; TCRdb stores in-frame clones only, minus some. This sample has about 160,000 clones, with about nine tenths found just once. Specimen: PBMCs. The genes are TRBV27 and TRBJ1-1; no definite D call. This receptor was taken from a woman aged 25 to 39 in good health and CMV-seronegative. The CDR3 region is CASSSQQNMNTEAFF. The CDR3 region has the DNA TGTGCCAGCAGTTCCCAACAGAACATGAACACTGAAGCTTTCTTT.